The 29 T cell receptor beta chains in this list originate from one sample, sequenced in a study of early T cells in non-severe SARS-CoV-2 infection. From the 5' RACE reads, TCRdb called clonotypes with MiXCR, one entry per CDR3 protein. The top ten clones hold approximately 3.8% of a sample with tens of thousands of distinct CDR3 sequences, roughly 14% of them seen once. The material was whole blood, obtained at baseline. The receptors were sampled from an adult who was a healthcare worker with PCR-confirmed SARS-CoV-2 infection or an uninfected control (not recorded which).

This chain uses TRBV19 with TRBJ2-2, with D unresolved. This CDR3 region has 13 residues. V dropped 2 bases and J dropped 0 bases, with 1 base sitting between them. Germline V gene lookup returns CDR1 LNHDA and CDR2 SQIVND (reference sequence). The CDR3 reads CASSITNTGELFF. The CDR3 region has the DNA TGTGCCAGTAGTATAACGAACACCGGGGAGCTGTTTTTT.

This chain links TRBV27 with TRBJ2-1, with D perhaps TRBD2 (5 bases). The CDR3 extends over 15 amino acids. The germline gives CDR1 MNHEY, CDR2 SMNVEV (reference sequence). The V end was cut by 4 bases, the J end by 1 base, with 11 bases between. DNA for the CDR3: TGTGCCAGCAGTTCGTCAACTAGTTCCTACAATGAGCAGTTCTTC. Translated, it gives CASSSSTSSYNEQFF.

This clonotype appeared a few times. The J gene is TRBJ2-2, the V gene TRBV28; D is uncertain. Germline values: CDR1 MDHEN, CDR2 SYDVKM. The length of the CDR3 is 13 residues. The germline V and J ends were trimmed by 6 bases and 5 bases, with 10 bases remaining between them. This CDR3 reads CASSPLITGELFF. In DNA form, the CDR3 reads TGTGCCAGCAGCCCTTTGATTACCGGGGAGCTGTTTTTT.

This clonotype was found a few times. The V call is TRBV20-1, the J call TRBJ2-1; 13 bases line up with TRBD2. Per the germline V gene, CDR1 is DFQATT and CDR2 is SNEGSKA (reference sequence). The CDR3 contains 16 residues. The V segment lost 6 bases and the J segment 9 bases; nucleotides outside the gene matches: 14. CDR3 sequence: CSAHLLTSGRYGEQFF. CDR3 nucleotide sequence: TGCAGTGCCCATCTCCTGACTAGCGGGAGGTATGGTGAGCAGTTCTTC.

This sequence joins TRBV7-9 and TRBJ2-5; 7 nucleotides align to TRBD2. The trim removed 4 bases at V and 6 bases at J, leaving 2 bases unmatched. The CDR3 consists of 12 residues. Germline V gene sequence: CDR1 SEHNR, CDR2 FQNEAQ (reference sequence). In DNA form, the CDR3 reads TGTGCCAGCAGCTCCGGGGGGAAGACCCAGTACTTC. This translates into CASSSGGKTQYF.

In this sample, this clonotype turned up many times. In nucleotides, the CDR3 is TGTGCCAGCAGCTTAGTGGCAGTAGAGACCCAGTACTTC. Translation gives CASSLVAVETQYF. The chain links TRBV7-9 to TRBJ2-5, with D uncertain. Germline loops: CDR1 SEHNR, CDR2 FQNEAQ (reference sequence). The CDR3 runs 13 residues. The V gene lost 1 base and the J gene lost 4 bases, with 7 bases spanning the gap.

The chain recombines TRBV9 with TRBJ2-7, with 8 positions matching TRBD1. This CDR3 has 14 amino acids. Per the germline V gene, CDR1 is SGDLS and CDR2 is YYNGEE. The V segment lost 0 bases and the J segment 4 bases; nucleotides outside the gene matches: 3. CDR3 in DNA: TGTGCCAGCAGCGTAGGGACAGGGAGATACGAGCAGTACTTC. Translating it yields CASSVGTGRYEQYF.

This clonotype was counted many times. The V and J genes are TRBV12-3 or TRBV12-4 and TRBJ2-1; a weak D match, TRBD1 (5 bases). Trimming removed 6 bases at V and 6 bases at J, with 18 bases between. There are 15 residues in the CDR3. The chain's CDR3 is CASSWRRAYFNEQFF. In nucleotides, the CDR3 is TGTGCCAGCAGCTGGCGCAGGGCATATTTCAATGAGCAGTTCTTC.

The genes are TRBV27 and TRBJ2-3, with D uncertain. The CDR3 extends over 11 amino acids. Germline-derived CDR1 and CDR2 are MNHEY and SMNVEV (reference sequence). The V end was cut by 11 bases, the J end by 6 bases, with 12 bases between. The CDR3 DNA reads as TGTGCCGCGTGGGGTATGGATACGCAGTATTTT. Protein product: CAAWGMDTQYF.

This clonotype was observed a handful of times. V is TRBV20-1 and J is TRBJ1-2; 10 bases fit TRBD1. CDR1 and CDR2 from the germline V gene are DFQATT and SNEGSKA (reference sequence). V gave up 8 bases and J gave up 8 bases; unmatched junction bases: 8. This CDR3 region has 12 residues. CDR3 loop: CSTGQGGAGYTF. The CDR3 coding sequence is TGCAGTACCGGACAGGGGGGAGCGGGCTACACCTTC.

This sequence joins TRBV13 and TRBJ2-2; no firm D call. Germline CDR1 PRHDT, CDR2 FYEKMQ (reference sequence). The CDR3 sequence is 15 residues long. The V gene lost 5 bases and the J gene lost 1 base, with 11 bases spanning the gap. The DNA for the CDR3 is TGTGCCAGCAGCATCCGGACGGTGAACACCGGGGAGCTGTTTTTT. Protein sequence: CASSIRTVNTGELFF.

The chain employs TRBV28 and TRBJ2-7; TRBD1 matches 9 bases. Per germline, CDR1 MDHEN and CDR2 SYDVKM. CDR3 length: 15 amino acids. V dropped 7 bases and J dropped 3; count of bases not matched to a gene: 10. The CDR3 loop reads CASTPTGTGYYEQYF. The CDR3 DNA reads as TGTGCCAGCACTCCCACCGGGACAGGGTACTACGAGCAGTACTTC.

CDR3 region: CASSPLLGQGAGELFF. The CDR3 DNA is TGTGCCAGCAGCCCCCTCCTGGGACAGGGGGCCGGGGAGCTGTTTTTT. The chain is built from TRBV14 and TRBJ2-2, with TRBD1 identical over 11 bases. The CDR3 runs 16 residues. V was pared by 4 bases and J by 6 bases, with 7 bases of the junction left unmatched. The germline gives CDR1 SGHDN, CDR2 FVKESK.

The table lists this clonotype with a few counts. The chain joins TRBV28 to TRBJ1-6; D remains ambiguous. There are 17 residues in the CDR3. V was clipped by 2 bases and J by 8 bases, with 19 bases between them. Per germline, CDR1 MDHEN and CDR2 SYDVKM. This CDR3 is CASSLAPYQPVDSPLHF. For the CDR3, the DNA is TGTGCCAGCAGTTTAGCCCCCTATCAGCCGGTTGATTCACCCCTCCACTTT.

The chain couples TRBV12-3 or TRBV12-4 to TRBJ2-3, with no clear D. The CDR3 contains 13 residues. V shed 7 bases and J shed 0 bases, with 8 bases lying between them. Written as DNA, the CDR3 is TGTGCCAGCACCCCTCCGAGCACAGATACGCAGTATTTT. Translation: CASTPPSTDTQYF.

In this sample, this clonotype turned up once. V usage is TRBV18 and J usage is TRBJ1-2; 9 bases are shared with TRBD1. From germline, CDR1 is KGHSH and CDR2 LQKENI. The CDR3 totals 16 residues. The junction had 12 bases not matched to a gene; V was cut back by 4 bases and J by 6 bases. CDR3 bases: TGTGCCAGCTCACGAACGCCGGGACAGGGACATCATGGCTACACCTTC. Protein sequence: CASSRTPGQGHHGYTF.

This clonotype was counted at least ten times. CDR3 in DNA: TGTGCCAGCAGCACTCGGCCCGGGACCGATACGCAGTATTTT. Translated, it gives CASSTRPGTDTQYF. V is TRBV11-2 and J is TRBJ2-3; TRBD1 or TRBD2 may be the D gene (5 bases each). Germline V gene data show CDR1 as SGHAT and CDR2 as FQNNGV. The CDR3 is made up of 14 amino acids. Trimming took off 5 bases at V and 6 bases at J, with 15 bases between the two ends.

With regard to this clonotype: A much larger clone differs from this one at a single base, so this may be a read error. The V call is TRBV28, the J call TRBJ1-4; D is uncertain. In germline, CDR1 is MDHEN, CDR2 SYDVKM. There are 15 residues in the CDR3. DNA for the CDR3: TGTGCCAGCAGTTCGGGCTCTGCAACTAATGAAAAACCGTTTTTT. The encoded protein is CASSSGSATNEKPFF.

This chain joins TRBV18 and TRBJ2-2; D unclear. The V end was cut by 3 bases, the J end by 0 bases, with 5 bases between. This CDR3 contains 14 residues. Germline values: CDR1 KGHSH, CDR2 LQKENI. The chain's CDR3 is CASSPHPNTGELFF. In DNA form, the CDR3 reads TGTGCCAGCTCACCTCACCCGAACACCGGGGAGCTGTTTTTT.

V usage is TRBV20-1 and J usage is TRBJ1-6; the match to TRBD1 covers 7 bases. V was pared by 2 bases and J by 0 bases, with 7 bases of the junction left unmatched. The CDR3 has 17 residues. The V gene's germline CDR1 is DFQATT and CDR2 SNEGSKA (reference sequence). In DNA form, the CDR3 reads TGCAGTGCTAGACGAGGGGGCGTAGGCTCCTATAATTCACCCCTCCACTTT. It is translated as CSARRGGVGSYNSPLHF.

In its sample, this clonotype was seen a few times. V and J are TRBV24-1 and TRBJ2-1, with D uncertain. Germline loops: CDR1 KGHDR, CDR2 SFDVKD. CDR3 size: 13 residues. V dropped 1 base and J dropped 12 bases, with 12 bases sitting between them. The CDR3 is CATSDFEARGQFF. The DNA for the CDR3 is TGTGCCACCAGTGATTTTGAGGCCCGAGGGCAGTTCTTC.

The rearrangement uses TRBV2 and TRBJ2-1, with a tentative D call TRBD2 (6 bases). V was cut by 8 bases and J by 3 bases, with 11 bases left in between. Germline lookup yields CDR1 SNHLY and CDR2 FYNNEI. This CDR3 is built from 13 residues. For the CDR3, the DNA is TGTGCCAGCGTGAGGGGAGGCTACAATGAGCAGTTCTTC. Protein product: CASVRGGYNEQFF.

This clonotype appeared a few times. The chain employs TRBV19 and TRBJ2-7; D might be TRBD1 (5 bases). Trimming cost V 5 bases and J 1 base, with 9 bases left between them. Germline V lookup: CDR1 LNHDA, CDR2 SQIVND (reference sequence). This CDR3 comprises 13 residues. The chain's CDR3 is CASSFRESYEQYF. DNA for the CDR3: TGTGCCAGTAGTTTCAGGGAATCCTACGAGCAGTACTTC.

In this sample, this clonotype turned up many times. CDR3 in DNA: TGTGCCACCAGTGATGTGGATACTTCCCCCTACAATGAGCAGTTCTTC. It is translated as CATSDVDTSPYNEQFF. The gene calls are TRBV24-1 and TRBJ2-1; D is unclear. CDR1 is KGHDR and CDR2 is SFDVKD in the germline V gene. Trimming left V 3 bases short and J 2 bases short, with 13 bases between. The CDR3 is made up of 16 amino acids.

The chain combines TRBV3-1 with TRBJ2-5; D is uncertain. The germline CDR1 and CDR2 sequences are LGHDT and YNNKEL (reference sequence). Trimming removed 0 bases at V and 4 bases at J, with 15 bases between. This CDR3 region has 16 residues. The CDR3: CASSQDRSMKTETQYF. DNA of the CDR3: TGTGCCAGCAGCCAAGATCGGAGCATGAAGACAGAGACCCAGTACTTC.

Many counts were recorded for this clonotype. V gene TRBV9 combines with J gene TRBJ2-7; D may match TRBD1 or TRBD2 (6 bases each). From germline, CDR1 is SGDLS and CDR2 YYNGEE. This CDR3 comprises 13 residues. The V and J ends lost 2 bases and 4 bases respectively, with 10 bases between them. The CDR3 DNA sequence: TGTGCCAGCAGCGTGTCGGGGGCATACGAGCAGTACTTC. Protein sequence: CASSVSGAYEQYF.

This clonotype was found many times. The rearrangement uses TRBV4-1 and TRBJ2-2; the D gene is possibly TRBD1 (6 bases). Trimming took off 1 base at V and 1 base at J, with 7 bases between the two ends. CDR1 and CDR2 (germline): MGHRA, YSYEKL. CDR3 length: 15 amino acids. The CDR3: CASSQGTENTGELFF. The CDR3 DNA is TGCGCCAGCAGCCAAGGGACAGAGAACACCGGGGAGCTGTTTTTT.

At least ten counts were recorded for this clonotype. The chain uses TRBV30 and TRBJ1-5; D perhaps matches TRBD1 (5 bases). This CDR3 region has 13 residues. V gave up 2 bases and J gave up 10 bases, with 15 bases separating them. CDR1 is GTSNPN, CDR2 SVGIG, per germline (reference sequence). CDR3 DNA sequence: TGTGCCTGGAGTCCAGGGATCAATTCTCCCCAGCATTTT. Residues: CAWSPGINSPQHF.

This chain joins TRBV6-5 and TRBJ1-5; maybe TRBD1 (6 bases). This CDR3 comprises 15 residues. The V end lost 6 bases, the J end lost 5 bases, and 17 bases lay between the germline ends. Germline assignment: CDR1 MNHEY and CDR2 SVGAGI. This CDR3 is CASSSLTGLHQPQHF. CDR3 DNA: TGTGCCAGCAGCTCATTGACAGGCCTGCATCAGCCCCAGCATTTT.